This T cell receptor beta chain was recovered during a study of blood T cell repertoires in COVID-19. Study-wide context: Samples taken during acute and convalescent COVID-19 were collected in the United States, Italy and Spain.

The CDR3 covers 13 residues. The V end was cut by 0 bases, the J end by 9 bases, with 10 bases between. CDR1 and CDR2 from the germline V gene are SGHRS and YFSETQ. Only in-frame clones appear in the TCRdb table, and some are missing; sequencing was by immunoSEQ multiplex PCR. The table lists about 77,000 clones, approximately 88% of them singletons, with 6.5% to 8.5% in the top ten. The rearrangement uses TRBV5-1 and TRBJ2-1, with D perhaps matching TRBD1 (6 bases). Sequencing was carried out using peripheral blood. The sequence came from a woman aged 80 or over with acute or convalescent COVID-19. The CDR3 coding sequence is TGCGCCAGCAGCTTGGGTCTGGGGGCTGAGCAGTTCTTC. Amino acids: CASSLGLGAEQFF.